This T cell receptor beta chain was profiled in a study of blood T cell repertoires in COVID-19. Whole-study context: There were acute and convalescent COVID-19 samples, and they came from the United States, Italy and Spain.

TCRdb's copy holds only in-frame clones and misses some; the assay was immunoSEQ multiplex PCR. The sample holds just under 250,000 clones; approximately 90% are singletons and the top ten take around 4%. Recovery meant two consecutive negative NP/OP PCR tests, professional clearance, or resolved symptoms. The germline V gene encodes CDR1 KGHDR and CDR2 SFDVKD. V dropped 5 bases and J dropped 4 bases, with 7 bases sitting between them. The CDR3 is 12 residues long. Sequenced input: PBMCs or T cells enriched from blood (not recorded which). The chain recombines TRBV24-1 with TRBJ1-1; D gene uncertain. The receptor comes from a woman aged 25 to 39 who had recovered from COVID-19. The CDR3 reads CATSGVGTEAFF. The CDR3 bases are TGTGCCACCAGTGGCGTCGGCACTGAAGCTTTCTTT.